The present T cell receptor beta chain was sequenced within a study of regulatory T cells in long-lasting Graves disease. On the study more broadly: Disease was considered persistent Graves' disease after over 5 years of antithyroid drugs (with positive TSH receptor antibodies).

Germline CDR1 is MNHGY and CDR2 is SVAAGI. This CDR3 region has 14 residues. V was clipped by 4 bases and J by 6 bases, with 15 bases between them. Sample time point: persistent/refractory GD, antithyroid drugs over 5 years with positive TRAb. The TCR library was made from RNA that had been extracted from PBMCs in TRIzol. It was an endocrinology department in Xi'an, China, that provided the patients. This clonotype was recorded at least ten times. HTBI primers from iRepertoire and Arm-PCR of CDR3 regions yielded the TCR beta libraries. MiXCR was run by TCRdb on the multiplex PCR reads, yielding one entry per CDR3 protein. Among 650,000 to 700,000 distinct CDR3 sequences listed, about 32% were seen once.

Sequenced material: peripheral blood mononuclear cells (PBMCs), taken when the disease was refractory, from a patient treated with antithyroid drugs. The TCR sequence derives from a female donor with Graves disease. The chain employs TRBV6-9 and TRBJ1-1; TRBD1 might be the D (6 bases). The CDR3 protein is CASSFQGRQAEAFF. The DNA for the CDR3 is TGTGCCAGCAGTTTTCAAGGCCGACAGGCTGAAGCTTTCTTT.